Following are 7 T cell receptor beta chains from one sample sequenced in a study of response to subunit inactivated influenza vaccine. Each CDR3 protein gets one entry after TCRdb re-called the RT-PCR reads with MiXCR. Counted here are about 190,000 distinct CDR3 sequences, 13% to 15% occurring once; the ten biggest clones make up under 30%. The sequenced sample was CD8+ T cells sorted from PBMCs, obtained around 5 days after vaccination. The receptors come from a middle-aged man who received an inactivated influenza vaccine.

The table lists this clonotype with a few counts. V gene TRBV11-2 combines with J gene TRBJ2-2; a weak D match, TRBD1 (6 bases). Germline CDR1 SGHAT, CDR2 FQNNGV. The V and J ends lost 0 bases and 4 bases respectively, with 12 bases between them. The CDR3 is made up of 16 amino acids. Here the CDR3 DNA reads TGTGCCAGCAGCTTAGACAGGACCAGGGGCACCGGGGAGCTGTTTTTT. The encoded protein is CASSLDRTRGTGELFF.

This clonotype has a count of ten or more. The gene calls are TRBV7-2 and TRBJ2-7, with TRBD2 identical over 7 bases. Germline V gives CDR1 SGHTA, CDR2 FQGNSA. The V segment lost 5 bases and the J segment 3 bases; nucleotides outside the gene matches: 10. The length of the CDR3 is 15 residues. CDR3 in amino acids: CASSPTSSGYYEQYF. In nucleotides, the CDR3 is TGTGCCAGCAGCCCCACCTCTAGCGGTTACTACGAGCAGTACTTC.

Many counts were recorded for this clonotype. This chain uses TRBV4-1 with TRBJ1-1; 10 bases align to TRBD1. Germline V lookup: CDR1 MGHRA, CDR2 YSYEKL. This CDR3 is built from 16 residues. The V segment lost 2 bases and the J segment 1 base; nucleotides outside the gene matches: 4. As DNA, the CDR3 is TGCGCCAGCAGCCAAACGACAGGGGGCCCGAACACTGAAGCTTTCTTT. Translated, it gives CASSQTTGGPNTEAFF.

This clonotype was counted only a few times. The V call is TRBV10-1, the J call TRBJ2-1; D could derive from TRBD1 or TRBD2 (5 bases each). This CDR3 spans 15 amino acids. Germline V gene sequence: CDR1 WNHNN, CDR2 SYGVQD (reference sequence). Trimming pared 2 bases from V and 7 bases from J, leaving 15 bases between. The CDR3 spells CASSEGQGVGNEQFF. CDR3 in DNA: TGCGCCAGCAGTGAGGGTCAGGGAGTAGGTAATGAGCAGTTCTTC.

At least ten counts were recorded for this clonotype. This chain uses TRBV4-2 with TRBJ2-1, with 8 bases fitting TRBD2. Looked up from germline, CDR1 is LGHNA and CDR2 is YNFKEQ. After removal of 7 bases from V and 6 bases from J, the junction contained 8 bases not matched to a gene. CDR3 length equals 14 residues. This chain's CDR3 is CASTFREGLNEQFF. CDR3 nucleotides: TGTGCCAGCACATTCCGGGAGGGCCTCAATGAGCAGTTCTTC.

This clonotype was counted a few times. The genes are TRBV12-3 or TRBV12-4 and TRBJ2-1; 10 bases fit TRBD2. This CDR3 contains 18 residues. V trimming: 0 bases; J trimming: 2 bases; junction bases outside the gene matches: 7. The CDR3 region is CASSLASSSGGPYNEQFF. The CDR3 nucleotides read TGTGCCAGCAGTTTAGCTTCCTCTAGCGGGGGACCCTACAATGAGCAGTTCTTC.

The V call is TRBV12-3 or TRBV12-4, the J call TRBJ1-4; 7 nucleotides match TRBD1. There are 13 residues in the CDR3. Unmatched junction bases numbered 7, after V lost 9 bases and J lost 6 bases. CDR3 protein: CASSTGRHEKLFF. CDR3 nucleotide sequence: TGTGCCAGTTCGACAGGGCGGCATGAAAAACTGTTTTTT.